The clone carrying this T cell receptor beta chain was detected many times. Its antigen is not identified. Each patient went into thyroid surgery without having received any treatment. Authors' analysis steps: CDR3 differences across clinicopathological groups were used to build a distant-metastasis classifier for papillary thyroid cancer. TCRdb recomputed clones from the PCR reads via MiXCR. TCRdb's processing, not the authors' own work, is the source of the V and J calls. The table has approximately 82,000 clones, around 13% seen once. These data are taken from a study of metastatic and nonmetastatic thyroid tumors. Background on the study: The study looked at repertoires side by side in blood and in tumor or nodule tissue from malignant and benign thyroid patients. Study-wide findings and caveats: Malignant thyroid tumors reportedly exceeded benign nodules significantly in TCR beta diversity, with the difference appearing in blood and tumor.

Unmatched junction bases numbered 11, after V lost 8 bases and J lost 6 bases. CDR3 length: 14 amino acids. Germline V CDR1 and CDR2: LNHDA, SQIVND (reference sequence). The sequenced sample consisted of tumor tissue. V usage is TRBV19 and J usage is TRBJ2-5, with TRBD1 matching 8 bases. The origin of this receptor is a female donor with papillary thyroid cancer or a benign thyroid nodule (not recorded which). Some clones in this sample may be carry-over from other donors' samples. Here the CDR3 DNA reads TGTGCCAGTGGCGACAGGGGTATTAAGAAGACCCAGTACTTC. Its protein product is CASGDRGIKKTQYF.